A single sample is the source of the 23 T cell receptor beta chains below, sequenced in a study of early T cells in non-severe SARS-CoV-2 infection. TCRdb re-called the 5' RACE reads through MiXCR, storing one row per CDR3 protein. This table holds roughly 28,000 distinct CDR3 sequences, approximately 4.8% found once. What was sequenced was whole blood. Every receptor here comes from an adult who was a healthcare worker with PCR-confirmed SARS-CoV-2 infection or an uninfected control (not recorded which).

This clonotype occurred many times. This chain links TRBV28 with TRBJ2-7; 7 bases map to TRBD1. Germline CDR1 is MDHEN and CDR2 is SYDVKM. The CDR3 length is 14 residues. Losses at the gene ends were 5 bases for V and 3 bases for J; bases not matched to a gene: 7. CDR3 loop: CASSTRQGVYEQYF. CDR3 bases: TGTGCCAGCAGTACCCGACAGGGAGTCTACGAGCAGTACTTC.

This clonotype was observed at least ten times. The chain is built from TRBV14 and TRBJ2-3, with a possible D match to TRBD2 (5 bases). The CDR3 is made up of 15 amino acids. Trimming took off 1 base at V and 0 bases at J, with 8 bases between the two ends. Germline V lookup: CDR1 SGHDN, CDR2 FVKESK. The CDR3 protein is CASSQGRTSTDTQYF. The CDR3 bases are TGTGCCAGCAGCCAAGGTCGGACTAGCACAGATACGCAGTATTTT.

This clonotype has ten or more counts. The gene calls are TRBV5-8 and TRBJ2-1, with D uncertain. V dropped 4 bases and J dropped 8 bases, with 13 bases sitting between them. The CDR3 covers 13 residues. Germline V lookup: CDR1 SGHTS, CDR2 YDEGEE. CDR3 loop: CASSPAKHHEQFF. DNA of the CDR3: TGTGCCAGCAGCCCGGCGAAACACCATGAGCAGTTCTTC.

This clonotype appeared many times. The rearrangement uses TRBV7-2 and TRBJ1-1; unclear D gene. Germline V gives CDR1 SGHTA, CDR2 FQGNSA. This CDR3 has 13 residues. With 5 bases removed from V and 11 bases from J, the gap between germline ends came to 18 bases. The CDR3 reads CASSNTWSPGAFF. For the CDR3, the DNA is TGTGCCAGCAGCAACACTTGGTCCCCCGGGGCTTTCTTT.

The sample holds many counts of this clonotype. This chain connects TRBV10-1 to TRBJ2-7; D gene uncertain. The germline CDR1 and CDR2 sequences are WNHNN and SYGVQD (reference sequence). CDR3 length: 12 amino acids. Trimming cost V 3 bases and J 6 bases, with 9 bases left between them. In nucleotides, the CDR3 is TGCGCCAGCAGTGAAACCCCAAGCGAGCAGTACTTC. Amino acids: CASSETPSEQYF.

In its sample, this clonotype was seen many times. The J gene is TRBJ2-5, the V gene TRBV28; 7 nucleotides line up with TRBD1. Germline V gene data show CDR1 as MDHEN and CDR2 as SYDVKM. The J segment lost 3 bases and the V segment lost 6 bases, leaving 10 bases of the junction unmatched. The CDR3 runs 15 residues. CDR3 sequence: CASSRSGGMEETQYF. The CDR3 coding sequence is TGTGCCAGCAGCCGTTCAGGGGGAATGGAAGAGACCCAGTACTTC.

This clonotype was detected only a few times. This rearrangement joins TRBV7-9 to TRBJ2-5, with D perhaps matching TRBD1 (5 bases). Germline loops: CDR1 SEHNR, CDR2 FQNEAQ (reference sequence). The CDR3 runs 15 residues. V gave up 0 bases and J gave up 1 base, with 9 bases separating them. The CDR3, as DNA: TGTGCCAGCAGCTTAGCGGGGCAGCGCCAAGAGACCCAGTACTTC. It encodes CASSLAGQRQETQYF.

This clonotype was seen a handful of times. V usage is TRBV5-1 and J usage is TRBJ1-6; weak D call: TRBD1 (5 bases). This CDR3 is 15 amino acids long. V was pared by 1 base and J by 6 bases, with 11 bases between. Germline assignment: CDR1 SGHRS and CDR2 YFSETQ. Written as DNA, the CDR3 is TGCGCCAGCAGCTTGATTCAGGGTGGTAATTCACCCCTCCACTTT. Protein sequence: CASSLIQGGNSPLHF.

This clonotype was detected ten times or more. V gene TRBV6-2 or TRBV6-3 combines with J gene TRBJ2-3, with D maybe TRBD2 (5 bases). This CDR3 contains 15 residues. The ends were cut back, 4 bases at V and 5 bases at J, with 16 bases in the middle. Germline assignment: CDR1 MNHEY and CDR2 SVGEGT. The CDR3, as DNA: TGTGCCAGCAGTTCGGACTCCTCCGAAGGAGATACGCAGTATTTT. This translates into CASSSDSSEGDTQYF.

This clonotype was seen a handful of times. This chain joins TRBV20-1 and TRBJ2-5; TRBD2 matches at 10 bases. CDR3 length equals 14 residues. V shed 6 bases, J shed 4 bases, and the junction held 8 bases outside the gene matches. In germline, CDR1 is DFQATT, CDR2 SNEGSKA (reference sequence). CDR3 residues: CSALQRGGLETQYF. CDR3 DNA sequence: TGCAGTGCGCTTCAGCGGGGGGGCCTAGAGACCCAGTACTTC.

In this sample, this clonotype turned up a few times. The rearrangement links TRBV6-2 or TRBV6-3 to TRBJ1-5, with 10 bases identical to TRBD1. Trimming removed 0 bases from V and 0 bases from J; junction bases left unmatched: 5. The CDR3 is 18 residues long. The V gene's germline CDR1 is MNHEY and CDR2 SVGEGT. CDR3 sequence: CASSYSKDRGYSNQPQHF. The CDR3 DNA follows: TGTGCCAGCAGTTACTCCAAGGACAGGGGGTATAGCAATCAGCCCCAGCATTTT.

This clonotype showed up just a few times. This could be a read error, since a much larger clone is one nucleotide away. This chain connects TRBV12-3 or TRBV12-4 to TRBJ2-2; D gene ambiguous. CDR3 size: 12 residues. The chain's CDR3 is CTSSLGTGELFF. In DNA, the CDR3 is TGTACCAGCAGTTTAGGCACCGGGGAGCTGTTTTTT.

Ten or more counts support this clonotype. The rearrangement joins TRBV6-1 to TRBJ2-1; no clear D gene. Looked up from germline, CDR1 is MNHNS and CDR2 is SASEGT. This CDR3 region has 13 residues. V was clipped by 2 bases and J by 1 base, with 3 bases between them. This CDR3 is CASSERSYNEQFF. Here the CDR3 DNA reads TGTGCCAGCAGTGAAAGGTCCTACAATGAGCAGTTCTTC.

The rearrangement links TRBV28 to TRBJ2-7; D call uncertain. This CDR3 has 14 residues. The V end lost 3 bases, the J end lost 4 bases, and 13 bases lay between the germline ends. Germline V gives CDR1 MDHEN, CDR2 SYDVKM. CDR3 in amino acids: CASSFSDGKYEQYF. In DNA form, the CDR3 reads TGTGCCAGCAGTTTCAGCGACGGAAAGTACGAGCAGTACTTC.

Ten or more counts support this clonotype. The V call is TRBV7-6, the J call TRBJ2-2, with TRBD1 identical over 8 bases. Looked up from germline, CDR1 is SGHVS and CDR2 is FNYEAQ. V was pared by 4 bases and J by 1 base, with 5 bases of the junction left unmatched. The CDR3 consists of 16 residues. CDR3 in DNA: TGTGCCAGCAGCTCCCCGACAGGGGAGAACACCGGGGAGCTGTTTTTT. Translating it yields CASSSPTGENTGELFF.

This clonotype was recorded at least ten times. V and J are TRBV12-3 or TRBV12-4 and TRBJ2-5, with TRBD1 matching 7 bases. The junction had 6 bases not matched to a gene; V was cut back by 4 bases and J by 4 bases. The CDR3 contains 14 residues. CDR3 protein: CASSSRTGPETQYF. The CDR3 DNA sequence: TGTGCCAGCAGTTCCCGGACAGGTCCAGAGACCCAGTACTTC.

This clonotype was found many times. The chain combines TRBV10-3 with TRBJ2-2; 10 bases are a match to TRBD1. Germline V gene sequence: CDR1 ENHRY, CDR2 SYGVKD. This CDR3 is 15 amino acids long. V lost 6 bases to trimming and J lost 3 bases; unmatched junction nucleotides: 4. The CDR3 here is CAIRSGTGDTGELFF. The DNA of the CDR3 is TGTGCCATCAGGTCCGGGACAGGGGACACCGGGGAGCTGTTTTTT.

This clonotype was counted at least ten times. The CDR3 is CSTFWSSYNEQFF. The CDR3 DNA reads TGCAGTACCTTTTGGAGCTCCTACAATGAGCAGTTCTTC. This sequence joins TRBV20-1 and TRBJ2-1; D gene ambiguous. Trimming took 8 bases from V and 0 from J, leaving 11 bases between them. This CDR3 has 13 residues. Germline CDR1 reads DFQATT; CDR2 reads SNEGSKA (reference sequence).

This clonotype was detected ten times or more. CDR3 DNA: TGTGCCAGCAGCGGTCCGGGACAGGGTCTCAGCTCCTACAATGAGCAGTTCTTC. Protein: CASSGPGQGLSSYNEQFF. V and J are TRBV7-9 and TRBJ2-1; 9 positions agree with TRBD1. The V segment lost 5 bases and the J segment 0 bases; nucleotides outside the gene matches: 11. This CDR3 contains 18 residues. CDR1 is SEHNR and CDR2 is FQNEAQ in the germline V gene (reference sequence).

There are many counts of this clonotype. The chain combines TRBV20-1 with TRBJ2-5, with D unresolved. V dropped 0 bases and J dropped 5 bases, with 13 bases sitting between them. The CDR3 consists of 14 residues. Germline CDR1 and CDR2: DFQATT and SNEGSKA (reference sequence). The CDR3 loop is CSARDQRTAETQYF. The CDR3 DNA is TGCAGTGCTAGAGATCAGAGGACGGCCGAGACCCAGTACTTC.

This clonotype was seen repeatedly, ten times or more. The rearrangement links TRBV3-1 to TRBJ1-2; D possibly corresponds to TRBD1 (5 bases). Germline lookup yields CDR1 LGHDT and CDR2 YNNKEL (reference sequence). This CDR3 comprises 12 residues. Trimming took off 2 bases at V and 4 bases at J, with 5 bases between the two ends. Here the CDR3 DNA reads TGTGCCAGCAGCCAAAGGGGCTATGGCTACACCTTC. It is translated as CASSQRGYGYTF.

This clonotype has ten or more counts. V usage is TRBV12-3 or TRBV12-4 and J usage is TRBJ1-3, with a tentative D call TRBD1 (5 bases). Trimming shortened V by 3 bases and J by 1 base, and 10 bases separated the two germline ends. CDR3 length equals 15 residues. CDR3 loop: CASSFLGVSGNTIYF. The CDR3 DNA sequence: TGTGCCAGCAGTTTCTTGGGGGTTTCTGGAAACACCATATATTTT.

This clonotype was observed many times. The rearrangement joins TRBV5-5 to TRBJ2-7; 8 bases are shared with TRBD1. Germline CDR1 SGHKS, CDR2 YYEKEE (reference sequence). The CDR3 contains 15 residues. With 1 base clipped from V and 4 bases from J, the junction kept 7 bases outside the gene matches. For the CDR3, the DNA is TGTGCCAGCAGCTTGACGGACAGGGACGTATACGAGCAGTACTTC. Translating it yields CASSLTDRDVYEQYF.